These T cell receptor beta chains were read from a single sample in a study of T-cell memory formation after mild COVID-19. A single record per CDR3 protein comes from TCRdb applying MiXCR to the 5' RACE reads. Here the sample spans 300,000 to 350,000 distinct CDR3 sequences, roughly 13% being singletons. Sequencing input: PBMCs or a T cell subset sorted from them (not recorded which). These receptors came from a man aged 18 to 35 who had mild COVID-19 (a few samples of this study predate the infection). Cell type and time point are not known. The CDR3 runs from the conserved cysteine through the conserved F or W.

J: TRBJ1-1
length: 15
V: TRBV9
CDR3: CASSVGSPLNTEAFF

J: TRBJ1-3
length: 17
V: TRBV4-3
CDR3: CASSQEAGRSSGNTIYF

J: TRBJ2-2
length: 17
V: TRBV7-3
CDR3: CASSQNRQTAYTGELFF

J: TRBJ1-2
length: 13
V: TRBV12-3/TRBV12-4
CDR3: CASRPGSNYGYTF

J: TRBJ1-1
length: 14
V: TRBV30
CDR3: CAWSVGAGNTEAFF

J: TRBJ2-1
length: 12
V: TRBV20-1
CDR3: CSATPSGTNQFF

J: TRBJ1-2
length: 14
V: TRBV6-6
CDR3: CASSYRTVSYGYTF

J: TRBJ2-3
length: 18
V: TRBV10-3
CDR3: CAISESVASGASTDTQYF

J: TRBJ2-1
length: 15
V: TRBV6-2/TRBV6-3
CDR3: CASTLALRIPPSLFF

J: TRBJ1-3
length: 15
V: TRBV6-2/TRBV6-3
CDR3: CASSPGSYLGNTIYF

J: TRBJ2-1
length: 15
V: TRBV7-2
CDR3: CASSLGRGGRNEQFF

J: TRBJ2-1
length: 16
V: TRBV11-2
CDR3: CASSNTSGGPTNEQFF

J: TRBJ2-4
length: 15
V: TRBV5-6
CDR3: CASSLAPAGGNIQYF

J: TRBJ2-1
length: 14
V: TRBV12-3/TRBV12-4
CDR3: CASRGLHSYNEQFF

J: TRBJ2-7
length: 14
V: TRBV7-9
CDR3: CASSRTVSSYEQYF

J: TRBJ1-5
length: 15
V: TRBV4-2
CDR3: CASSQAQGSDQPQHF

J: TRBJ2-3
length: 13
V: TRBV4-3
CDR3: CASSQGVSDTQYF

J: TRBJ2-1
length: 13
V: TRBV18
CDR3: CASSNSSYNEQFF

J: TRBJ2-1
length: 12
V: TRBV20-1
CDR3: CSALAERNEQFF

J: TRBJ1-6
length: 16
V: TRBV12-3/TRBV12-4
CDR3: CASTLGARESHSPLHF

J: TRBJ2-6
length: 19
V: TRBV7-3
CDR3: CASSLMGPGPYTGANVLTF